These 5 T cell receptor beta chains were sequenced from one sample in a study of blood T cells in healthy people across ages (dated by TCRdb to between 2015 and 2017). Libraries were made using 5' RACE. Sequencer: Illumina HiSeq 2500. The second PCR ran for about 7 to 11 cycles and used a J-beta primer mix along with a sample-barcoded 5' primer. TCRdb trimmed public reads at Q25 via fastp, called clones via MiXCR and kept in-frame beta chains. Identical CDR3 proteins give one entry, which carries the most common genes and DNA. The sample yields about 720,000 distinct CDR3 sequences; roughly 20% were counted once. Of the sample, around a fifth is held by the ten largest clones. Sequencing was carried out using blood. The receptors were gathered from a man in his 70s in good health.

The chain combines TRBV9 with TRBJ2-1, with D tentatively TRBD1 (6 bases). Trimming took 2 bases from V and 2 from J, leaving 11 bases between them. This CDR3 is 15 amino acids long. Germline values: CDR1 SGDLS, CDR2 YYNGEE. In DNA, the CDR3 is TGTGCCAGCAGCGTTGGGACAAACGCCTACAATGAGCAGTTCTTC. Protein sequence: CASSVGTNAYNEQFF. Variable domain in full (rest from reference TRBV9 and TRBJ2-1): DSGVTQTPKHLITATGQRVTLRCSPRSGDLSVYWYQQSLDQGLQFLIQYYNGEERAKGNILERFSAQQFPDLHSELNLSSLELGDSALYFCASSVGTNAYNEQFFGPGTRLTVL.

Only a few counts were recorded for this clonotype. A much more abundant neighbour one base away suggests this may be a read error. The chain employs TRBV9 and TRBJ2-3; TRBD2 aligns across 12 bases. The CDR3 is 17 residues long. CDR1 and CDR2 from the germline V gene are SGDLS and YYNGEE. The CDR3 bases are TGTGCCAGCAGAAGGACTAGCGGGGCCCTTAGCACAGATATGCAGTATTTT. The encoded protein is CASRRTSGALSTDMQYF.

The chain uses TRBV10-3 and TRBJ2-5; D could derive from TRBD1 or TRBD2 (6 bases each). The CDR3 runs 14 residues. V shed 8 bases and J shed 1 base, with 14 bases lying between them. The germline CDR1 and CDR2 sequences are ENHRY and SYGVKD. The CDR3 loop reads CAIPEGDTQETQYF. The CDR3 bases are TGTGCCATCCCGGAGGGGGACACCCAAGAGACCCAGTACTTC.

There are a few counts of this clonotype. The chain carries TRBV12-3 or TRBV12-4 and TRBJ2-3, with TRBD2 matching 15 bases. This CDR3 has 19 amino acids. J gave up 4 bases and V 4 bases, and 12 bases lay outside the gene matches. The CDR3 loop reads CASSSVPGLAGGLSDTQYF. The CDR3 nucleotides read TGTGCCAGCAGTTCCGTCCCGGGACTAGCGGGGGGATTATCAGATACGCAGTATTTT.

This rearrangement joins TRBV12-5 to TRBJ1-1; D uncertain. CDR3 length: 13 amino acids. V gave up 9 bases and J gave up 2 bases, with 13 bases separating them. CDR1 and CDR2 (germline): LGHNT, FRNRAP. CDR3 DNA sequence: TGTGCTAGCGGTCCGTCCGGTAACACTGAAGCTTTCTTT. This gives the protein CASGPSGNTEAFF.